These T cell receptor beta chains were read from a single sample in a study of control samples from healthy donors and cancer patients. Here immunoSEQ multiplex PCR was the method, and the copy in TCRdb shows in-frame clones only, minus some. The sample contains approximately 170,000 clones, roughly 91% of which appear only once. Sequences were obtained from blood. The receptors stem from a woman aged 25 to 45 in good health. Each CDR3 is given with its conserved first and last residue. The D gene is left open where the match is weak. Size is stated for part of the rows, as once, few or many counts, or as a class when the clone is expanded.

j_gene: TRBJ1-2; d_gene: -; abundance: -; v_gene: TRBV5-5; CDR3aa: CASSLGGRNYGYTF; CDR3nt: TGTGCCAGCAGCTTGGGGGGGCGCAACTATGGCTACACCTTC
j_gene: TRBJ2-3; d_gene: -; abundance: -; v_gene: TRBV29-1; CDR3aa: CSVGELHTDTQYF; CDR3nt: TGCAGCGTTGGGGAGTTGCACACAGATACGCAGTATTTT
j_gene: TRBJ1-6; d_gene: TRBD1; abundance: -; v_gene: TRBV6-4; CDR3aa: CASSEGGQGYSPLHF; CDR3nt: TGTGCCAGCAGTGAGGGGGGACAGGGATATTCACCCCTCCACTTT
j_gene: TRBJ1-3; d_gene: -; abundance: -; v_gene: TRBV30; CDR3aa: CAWSVQSGNTIYF; CDR3nt: TGTGCCTGGAGTGTACAGTCTGGAAACACCATATATTTT
j_gene: TRBJ2-7; d_gene: -; abundance: -; v_gene: TRBV30; CDR3aa: CAWRSDGYEQYF; CDR3nt: TGTGCCTGGCGCTCGGACGGCTACGAGCAGTACTTC
j_gene: TRBJ2-5; d_gene: TRBD2; abundance: -; v_gene: TRBV5-4; CDR3aa: CASSLEREGLETQYF; CDR3nt: TGTGCCAGCAGCTTGGAGCGGGAGGGCCTCGAGACCCAGTACTTC
j_gene: TRBJ2-6; d_gene: TRBD1; abundance: -; v_gene: TRBV5-1; CDR3aa: CASSDRGHHSGANVLTF; CDR3nt: TGCGCCAGCTCCGACAGGGGGCACCACTCTGGGGCCAACGTCCTGACTTTC
j_gene: TRBJ2-5; d_gene: -; abundance: -; v_gene: TRBV11-3; CDR3aa: CASSIVRETQYF; CDR3nt: TGTGCCAGCAGCATAGTCAGGGAGACCCAGTACTTC
j_gene: TRBJ2-7; d_gene: TRBD2; abundance: -; v_gene: TRBV7-9; CDR3aa: CASSLASGRYEQYF; CDR3nt: TGTGCCAGCAGCTTAGCCAGCGGGAGGTACGAGCAGTACTTC
j_gene: TRBJ1-2; d_gene: -; abundance: -; v_gene: TRBV7-2; CDR3aa: CASSLGGDYGYTF; CDR3nt: TGTGCCAGCAGCTTAGGGGGAGACTATGGCTACACCTTC
j_gene: TRBJ1-1; d_gene: -; abundance: once; v_gene: TRBV6-5; CDR3aa: CASSRQENTEAFF; CDR3nt: TGTGCCAGCAGTCGACAGGAAAACACTGAAGCTTTCTTT